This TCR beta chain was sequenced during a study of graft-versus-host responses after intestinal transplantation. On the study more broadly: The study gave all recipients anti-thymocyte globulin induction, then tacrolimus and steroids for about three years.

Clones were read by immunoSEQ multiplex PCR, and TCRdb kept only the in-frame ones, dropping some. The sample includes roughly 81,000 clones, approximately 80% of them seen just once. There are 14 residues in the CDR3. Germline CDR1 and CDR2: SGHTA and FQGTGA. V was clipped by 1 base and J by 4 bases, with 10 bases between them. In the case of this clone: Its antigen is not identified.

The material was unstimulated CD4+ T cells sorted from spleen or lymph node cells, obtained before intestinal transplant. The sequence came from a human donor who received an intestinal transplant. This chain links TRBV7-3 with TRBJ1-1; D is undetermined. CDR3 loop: CASSLISGITEAFF. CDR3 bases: TGTGCCAGCAGCTTAATTTCAGGTATCACTGAAGCTTTCTTT.